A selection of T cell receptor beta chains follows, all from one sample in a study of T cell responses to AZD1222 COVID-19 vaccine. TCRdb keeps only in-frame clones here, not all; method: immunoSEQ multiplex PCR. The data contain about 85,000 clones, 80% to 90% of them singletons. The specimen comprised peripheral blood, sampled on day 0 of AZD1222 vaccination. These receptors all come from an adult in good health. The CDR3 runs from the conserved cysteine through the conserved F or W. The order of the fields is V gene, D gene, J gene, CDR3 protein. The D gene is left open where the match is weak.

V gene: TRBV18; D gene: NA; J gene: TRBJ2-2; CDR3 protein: CASSPEDGGELFF
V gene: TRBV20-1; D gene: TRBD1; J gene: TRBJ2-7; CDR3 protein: CSADRAYEQYF
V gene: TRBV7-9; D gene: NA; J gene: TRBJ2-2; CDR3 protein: CASPRAARNTGELFF
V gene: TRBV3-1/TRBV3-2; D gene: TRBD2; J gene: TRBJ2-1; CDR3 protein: CASSHSVGGPNNEQFF
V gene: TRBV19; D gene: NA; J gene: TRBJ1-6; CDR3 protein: CASSSQGSPLHF
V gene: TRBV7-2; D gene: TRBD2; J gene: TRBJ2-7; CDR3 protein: CASSSSGSPYEQYF
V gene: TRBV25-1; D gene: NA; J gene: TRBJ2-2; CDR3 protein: CASSASKVTGELFF
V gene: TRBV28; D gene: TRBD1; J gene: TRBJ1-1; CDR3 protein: CASSLGQFLNTEAFF
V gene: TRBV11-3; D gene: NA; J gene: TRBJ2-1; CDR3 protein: CAGSPRLRSYNEQFF
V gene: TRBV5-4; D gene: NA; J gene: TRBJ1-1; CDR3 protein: CASSLGTNTEAFF
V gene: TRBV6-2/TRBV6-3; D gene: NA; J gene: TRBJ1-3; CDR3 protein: CASSYSSHSSRPGNTIYF
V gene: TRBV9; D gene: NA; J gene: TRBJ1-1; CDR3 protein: CASSPAGLTNTEAFF
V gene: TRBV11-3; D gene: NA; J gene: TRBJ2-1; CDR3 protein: CASSLGGVYIEQFF
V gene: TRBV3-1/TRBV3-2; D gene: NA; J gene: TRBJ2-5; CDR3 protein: CASSRMGETQYF
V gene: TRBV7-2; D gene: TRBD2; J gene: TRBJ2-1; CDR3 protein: CASSLVAGGEQFF
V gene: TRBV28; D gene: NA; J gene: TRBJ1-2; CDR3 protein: CASSSFGGPYGYTF
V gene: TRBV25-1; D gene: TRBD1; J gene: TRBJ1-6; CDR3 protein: CASSGTGREKPLHF
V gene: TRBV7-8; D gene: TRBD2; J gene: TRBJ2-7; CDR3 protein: CASRISGSTYEQYF
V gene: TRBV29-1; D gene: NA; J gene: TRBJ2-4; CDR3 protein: CSVGGLGDIQYF
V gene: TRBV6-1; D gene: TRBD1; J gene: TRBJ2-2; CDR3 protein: CASSEGTGGRAGELFF
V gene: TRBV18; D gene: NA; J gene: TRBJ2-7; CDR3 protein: CASSKGTTSYEQYF
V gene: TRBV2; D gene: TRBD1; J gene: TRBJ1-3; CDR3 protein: CASSHGQGGRNTIYF
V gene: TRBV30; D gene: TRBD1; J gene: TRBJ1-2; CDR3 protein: CAWSLQGNYGYTF
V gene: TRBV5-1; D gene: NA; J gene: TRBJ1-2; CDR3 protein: CASSSSASVGRTINYGYTF